One and the same sample provided the 2 T cell receptor beta chains below, sequenced in a study of CD8+CD57+ T cells in acquired aplastic anemia. TCR beta VDJ combinations and CDR3 sequences were profiled from genomic DNA. Using its own MiXCR run on the reads, TCRdb lists one record per CDR3 protein. The sample has 200,000 or so distinct CDR3 sequences; about 64% are singletons. Sequencing used sorted CD4+, CD8+, or CD8+CD57+ T cells (not recorded which) from PBMCs. The source is a human donor with severe aplastic anemia or a healthy control (not recorded which).

The V call is TRBV2, the J call TRBJ2-2; TRBD1 agrees at 9 bases. The germline V gene has CDR1 SNHLY and CDR2 FYNNEI. Unmatched junction bases numbered 5, after V lost 6 bases and J lost 3 bases. The CDR3 extends over 15 amino acids. The CDR3: CASRAGTGYTGELFF. DNA for the CDR3: TGTGCCAGCAGGGCCGGGACAGGGTACACCGGGGAGCTGTTTTTT.

The chain employs TRBV5-1 and TRBJ2-1, with D perhaps matching TRBD2 (5 bases). Deletions cut 4 bases from V and 8 bases from J, with 13 bases between. Germline CDR1 reads SGHRS; CDR2 reads YFSETQ. This CDR3 is 13 amino acids long. CDR3 nucleotide sequence: TGCGCCAGCAGCGTAGAAGGAGGTGATGAGCAGTTCTTC. This sequence encodes CASSVEGGDEQFF.